The present entry profiles one T cell receptor beta chain with its context. What it binds is unknown. Investigators performed immunoSEQ version v3.0 at survey level. Profiled with immunoSEQ multiplex PCR; TCRdb holds only in-frame clones, not every one. The sample carries 20,000 to 30,000 clones, around 87% recorded once. The sample originates from a study of long-term antiretroviral therapy in people with HIV. The overall study: The earliest samples came from an era when ART typically awaited falling CD4 counts.

Per the germline V gene, CDR1 is MDHEN and CDR2 is SYDVKM. The V gene end was trimmed by 4 bases and the J gene end by 3 bases; junction bases not matched to a gene: 8. CDR3 length equals 15 residues. Overall study results and limits: Controls exceeded HIV repertoires in CDR3 length range. Older ART regimens may have been in use when blood was drawn between about 2003 and 2017. Relative to transplant donor controls, diversity remained lower despite increasing after ART.

This rearrangement joins TRBV28 to TRBJ1-2; 7 bases match TRBD1. The clonotype originates from a man in his forties with HIV. The sequences come from unsorted PBMCs, collected just over 2.6 years after starting antiretroviral therapy. The CDR3 loop is CASSSRDSYYYGYTF. Here the CDR3 DNA reads TGTGCCAGCAGTTCCCGGGACAGTTATTACTATGGCTACACCTTC.